Sequencing of this TCR beta chain was carried out in a study of T-cell memory formation after mild COVID-19 (dated by TCRdb to the early 2020s). Describing the broader study: TCR sequence clusters from the two donors were found to be largely donor specific. Longitudinal TCRalpha and TCRbeta repertoire sequencing tracked T-cell clones expanding and contracting after mild COVID-19 in a couple of donors. The cohort was made up of two young adult volunteers, one female and one male, who were previously healthy.

PBMCs were isolated by Ficoll-Paque density gradient centrifugation. The germline V gene gives CDR1 as SGHVS and CDR2 as FNYEAQ. Taken from cysteine to phenylalanine, the CDR3 has 18 residues. The sequence is cut down to CDR3 DNA, 54 bases in frame from base 1. At the junction V is shortened by 1 base and J by 6 bases, with 23 bases in between. The sample was run on an Illumina NovaSeq 6000. TCRalpha and TCRbeta cDNA libraries were built by 5'RACE with constant-segment primers, adding sample barcodes and unique molecular identifiers. RNA was extracted from every sample with Trizol reagent. The libraries were amplified in two PCR steps, and the second step added a second sample barcode and Illumina TruSeq adapters. The libraries were sequenced on an Illumina NovaSeq using 2 x 150 bp paired-end reads. In the paper's pipeline: With migec v1.2.7, reads were demultiplexed and then collapsed into UMI-guided consensus sequences. Using mixcr v2.1.11, the UMI consensuses were aligned to TRA and TRB V and J templates and assembled into clonotypes. A clonotype was counted as expanded or contracted only if both edgeR and NoisET called the change significant, with noise models trained on biological replicates. For edgeR calls, the thresholds were a false discovery rate-adjusted p below 0.01 and a log2 fold-change of 1. As an exploratory analysis of dynamics, PCA with hierarchical clustering was applied to max-normalized trajectories of the 1000 most abundant clonotypes. Separately sequenced CD4+ and CD8+ repertoires were used to assign the CD4 or CD8 phenotype of responding clones. The public sequencing data were trimmed at Q25 with fastp and processed into clonotypes with MiXCR by TCRdb, which kept only in-frame beta chains. Each entry is one CDR3 protein sequence, shown with its most common DNA and genes. It is TCRdb's table, rather than the study itself, that gives the V and J calls and clone size. The sample table contains 380,000 or so distinct CDR3 sequences; only one count was recorded for around 14% of them. The top ten constitute roughly a fifth of the sample.

This clonotype has a handful of counts. Its antigen is currently not known. One base away there is no much larger clone; base qualities are not given. The investigation overall reported the following: The second-wave clones that peaked on day 37 were not confirmed to be SARS-CoV-2 specific. Only a couple of mild cases were covered in the study, and larger cohorts including severe cases with pre-infection samples were considered necessary. Clones contracting from day 15 to 85 had balanced CD4/CD8 phenotypes, while a second wave expanding from day 15 to 37 was biased towards CD4+. Contracting CD4+ clones were found mainly in CM and EM memory subsets, while CD8+ clones were enriched in EMRA. Some responding clones were detected in pre-infection memory, suggesting pre-existing cross-reactive memory T cells joined the SARS-CoV-2 response.

The source material was PBMCs or a T cell subset sorted from them (not recorded which). Rearrangement joined TRBV7-6 to TRBJ2-3; D gene: possibly TRBD2, on 6 matching bases. This clonotype originated in a man in his late teens or twenties who had mild COVID-19 (a few samples of this study predate the infection). The sample titles of this study are shuffled in the database, so cell type and time point are left out; the donor was told from shared clones. The CDR3 loop reads CASSLGWRDLDPTDTQYF. The nucleotide sequence reads TGTGCCAGCAGCTTAGGGTGGCGGGACTTGGATCCTACGGATACGCAGTATTTT.